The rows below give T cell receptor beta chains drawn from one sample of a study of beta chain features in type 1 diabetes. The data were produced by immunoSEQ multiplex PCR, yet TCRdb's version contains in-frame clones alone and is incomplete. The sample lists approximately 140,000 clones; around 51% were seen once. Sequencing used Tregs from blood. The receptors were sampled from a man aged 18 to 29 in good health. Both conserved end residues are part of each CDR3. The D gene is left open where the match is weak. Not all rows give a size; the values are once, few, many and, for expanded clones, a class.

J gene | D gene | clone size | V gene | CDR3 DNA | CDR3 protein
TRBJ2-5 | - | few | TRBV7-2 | TGTGCCAGCAGCTTATATCGGCAGGGAGAGACCCAGTACTTC | CASSLYRQGETQYF
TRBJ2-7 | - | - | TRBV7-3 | TGTGCCAGCAGCTTATCCGGAGGGAGGAACGAGCAGTACTTC | CASSLSGGRNEQYF
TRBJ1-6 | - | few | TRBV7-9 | TGTGCCAGCAGCTTAGTACGTTTCATCCCAGGGCTTTCACCCCTCCACTTT | CASSLVRFIPGLSPLHF
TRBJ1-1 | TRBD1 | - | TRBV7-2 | TGTGCCAGCGCCAGAGGGACAGGGGGTCCCACTGAAGCTTTCTTT | CASARGTGGPTEAFF
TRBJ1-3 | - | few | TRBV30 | TGTGCCTGGAGTGGGGGCTACACCATATATTTT | CAWSGGYTIYF
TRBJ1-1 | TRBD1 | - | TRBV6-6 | TGTGCCAGCAGTACACAGGGGGCTCTAGGGGCTTTCTTT | CASSTQGALGAFF
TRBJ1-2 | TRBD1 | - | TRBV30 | TGTGCCTGGAGCGTACGGAGGGGGCAGTATGGCTACACCTTC | CAWSVRRGQYGYTF
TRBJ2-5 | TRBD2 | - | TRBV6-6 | TGTGCCACTTTCGGGGCTAGCGGGAAAGAGACCCAGTACTTC | CATFGASGKETQYF
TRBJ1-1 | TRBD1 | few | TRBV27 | TGTGCCAGCAGACGACAGGGGATAGGAGTCTCGGCTTTCTTT | CASRRQGIGVSAFF
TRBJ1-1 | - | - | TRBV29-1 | TGCAGCGTTGGTGGCCGAGTCCCAGGTAACACTGAAGCTTTCTTT | CSVGGRVPGNTEAFF
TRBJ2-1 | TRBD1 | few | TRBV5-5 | TGTGCCAGCACGGACAGGTCCCATGAGCAGTTCTTC | CASTDRSHEQFF
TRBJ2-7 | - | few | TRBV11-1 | TGTGCCAGCAGCCAAGCTAACTCCGGACAGTTCGTGAAGCAGTACTTC | CASSQANSGQFVKQYF
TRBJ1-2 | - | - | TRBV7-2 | TGTGCCAGCAGCTTAGGGACAGCATTCTATGGCTACACCTTC | CASSLGTAFYGYTF
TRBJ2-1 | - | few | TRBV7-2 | TGTGCCAGCAGCTTAGCCGGGTTTACTAGCCGGAATGAGCAGTTCTTC | CASSLAGFTSRNEQFF
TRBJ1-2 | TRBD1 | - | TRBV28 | TGTGCCAGCAGTTTACCCAATCCCGGGACAGGATATCATGGCTACACCTTC | CASSLPNPGTGYHGYTF
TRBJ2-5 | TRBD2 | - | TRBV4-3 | TGCGCCAGCAGCCAGCTCGGGACTAGCGGCCAAGAGACCCAGTACTTC | CASSQLGTSGQETQYF
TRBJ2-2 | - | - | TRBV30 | TGTGCCTGGAGTGTACACAGCAACGGGGAGCTGTTTTTT | CAWSVHSNGELFF
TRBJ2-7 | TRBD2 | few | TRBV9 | TGTGCCAGCAGCGTAGGTATTAGCGGGGGCCTAAGCTCCTACGAGCAGTACTTC | CASSVGISGGLSSYEQYF
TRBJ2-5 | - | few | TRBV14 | TGTGCCAGCAGCCAAGCCAGGAAGACCCAGTACTTC | CASSQARKTQYF
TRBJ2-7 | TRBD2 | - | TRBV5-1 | TGCGCCAGCAGCTTGGTTGCGGGAGGCCCCTCCTACGAGCAGTACTTC | CASSLVAGGPSYEQYF
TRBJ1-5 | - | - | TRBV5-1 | TGCGCCAGCAGCTTGCTAGGGGGGGCGAATCAGCCCCAGCATTTT | CASSLLGGANQPQHF
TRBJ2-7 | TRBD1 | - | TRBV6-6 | TGTGCCAGCATTAAAACCGGGACAGGGTACTACGAGCAGTACTTC | CASIKTGTGYYEQYF
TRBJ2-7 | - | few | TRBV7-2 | TGTGCCAGCAGCTTAGAGGGCAGGGGGGCCTACGAGCAGTACTTC | CASSLEGRGAYEQYF
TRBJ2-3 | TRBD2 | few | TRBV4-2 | TGTGCCAGCAGCTCCCTCCTGGCGGGACTAGCGGGAGATACGCAGTATTTT | CASSSLLAGLAGDTQYF